This T cell receptor beta chain was sequenced for a study of T-cell reconstitution after alpha-beta-depleted transplantation in children. Study outcomes and limitations: T-cell counts and diversity at one year post-transplant came mainly from newly produced T cells. As was reported, about two months after transplant, alpha-beta T cells came from several hundred expanded graft clones.

Concerning this clonotype itself: Antigen: not known.

This sample's TCRbeta library carried unique molecular identifier barcodes. TCRdb re-called the PCR reads with MiXCR, one entry per CDR3 protein. The sample carries hundreds of thousands of distinct CDR3 sequences, around 13% recorded once. Per germline, CDR1 DFQATT and CDR2 SNEGSKA (reference sequence). The CDR3 is 14 residues long. Trimming took 5 bases from V and 7 from J, leaving 18 bases between them. Sequences were derived from PBMCs, mostly from graft donor cells, sampled 360 days after TCRalphabeta/CD19-depleted stem cell transplant. This clonotype was sampled from a male patient younger than 18 who had a stem cell transplant for acute myeloid leukemia, so the T cells may come from the graft donor. The rearrangement joins TRBV20-1 to TRBJ2-1; the D gene could be TRBD1 or TRBD2 (5 bases each). The CDR3 DNA is TGCAGTGCTCCCGGGACCCAACGTGGTAATGAGCAGTTCTTC. This sequence encodes CSAPGTQRGNEQFF.